The 14 T cell receptor beta chains given below trace back to one sample, sequenced in a study of blood T cell repertoires in COVID-19 (dated by TCRdb to 2020 to 2021). The method was the immunoSEQ multiplex PCR assay. The immuneACCESS repertoire file appears here via TCRdb, limited to in-frame rearrangements. These files lack a portion of the clones; in checked studies, under half of the deficit traces to unresolved V genes, and the cause of the others is not known. This sample comprises some 100,000 clones, more than 75% of them detected only once. The biggest ten clones account for roughly 13% of the sample. The sample comprised peripheral blood. The receptors here all came from a human donor in a cohort sampled during active COVID-19.

CDR3: CAWRTRTGLGEKLFF. DNA of the CDR3: TGTGCCTGGAGAACGCGGACAGGCCTTGGTGAAAAACTGTTTTTT. The chain combines TRBV30 with TRBJ1-4; 7 bases agree with TRBD1. The CDR3 totals 15 residues. From germline, CDR1 is GTSNPN and CDR2 SVGIG (reference sequence). V shed 3 bases and J 7 bases; nucleotides not matched to a gene: 11.

The V call is TRBV4-3, the J call TRBJ2-5; the match to TRBD2 covers 14 bases. CDR3 length: 17 residues. In germline, CDR1 is LGHNA, CDR2 YSLEER. V was pared by 3 bases and J by 4 bases, with 7 bases of the junction left unmatched. CDR3 sequence reads: CASSQGTGTSGRETQYF. The CDR3 DNA reads TGCGCCAGCAGCCAGGGAACCGGGACTAGCGGGAGAGAGACCCAGTACTTC.

The V and J genes are TRBV7-2 and TRBJ2-7; the match to TRBD2 covers 8 bases. This CDR3 spans 17 amino acids. J was trimmed by 4 bases and V by 5 bases; bases with no gene match: 16. The V gene's germline CDR1 is SGHTA and CDR2 FQGNSA. The CDR3: CASSPTQWRGERYEQYF. The CDR3 DNA sequence: TGTGCCAGCAGCCCTACCCAATGGCGGGGGGAGAGGTACGAGCAGTACTTC.

The CDR3, as DNA: TGTGCCAGCAATCGGGGGAATGCCAACTATGGCTACACCTTC. Its protein is CASNRGNANYGYTF. The chain uses TRBV6-5 and TRBJ1-2; weak D call: TRBD1 (5 bases). CDR1 MNHEY and CDR2 SVGAGI come from the germline V gene. Trimming stripped 7 bases from V and 2 bases from J, with 14 bases between. The CDR3 is 14 residues long.

The rearrangement uses TRBV12-5 and TRBJ2-6; 10 nucleotides line up with TRBD1. The germline V gene has CDR1 LGHNT and CDR2 FRNRAP. The CDR3 is 18 residues long. V dropped 1 base and J dropped 0; count of bases not matched to a gene: 3. CDR3 bases: TGTGCTAGTGGTTTGGGGACAGGGGGATTCTCTGGGGCCAACGTCCTGACTTTC. This sequence encodes CASGLGTGGFSGANVLTF.

This clone was seen only once. This rearrangement joins TRBV19 to TRBJ1-1; TRBD1 aligns across 8 bases. V dropped 5 bases and J dropped 8; count of bases not matched to a gene: 1. Germline V CDR1 and CDR2: LNHDA, SQIVND (reference sequence). The CDR3 runs 11 residues. The CDR3 reads CASSGDREAFF. In DNA, the CDR3 is TGTGCCAGTAGTGGGGACAGGGAAGCTTTCTTT.

The chain is built from TRBV6-2 or TRBV6-3 and TRBJ1-5; a possible D gene is TRBD1 (6 bases). Between the trimmed V and J ends, which lost 2 bases and 2 bases, there was a span of 16 bases. Germline CDR1 MNHEY, CDR2 SVGEGT. The CDR3 length is 17 residues. CDR3 sequence: CASSYPRGGWGNQPQHF. CDR3 in DNA: TGTGCCAGCAGTTACCCGAGGGGGGGATGGGGCAATCAGCCCCAGCATTTT.

V usage is TRBV23-1 and J usage is TRBJ2-1, with 9 bases matching TRBD1. TRBV23-1 is sorted into the ORF group, with uncertain function. The V and J ends lost 5 bases and 0 bases, in that order; junction bases with no gene match: 14. This CDR3 spans 19 amino acids. CDR3 bases: TGCGCCAGCAGTTGGCGGACAGGGGTCCCCCCTAGCTCCTACAATGAGCAGTTCTTC. Translated: CASSWRTGVPPSSYNEQFF.

The chain employs TRBV18 and TRBJ1-3; a weak D match, TRBD1 (6 bases). CDR1 is KGHSH and CDR2 is LQKENI in the germline V gene. The CDR3 has 13 amino acids. V was cut by 4 bases and J by 4 bases, with 8 bases left in between. The CDR3 DNA follows: TGTGCCAGCTCACAGGGGGAAGGAAACACCATATATTTT. This encodes CASSQGEGNTIYF.

The rearrangement links TRBV5-1 to TRBJ1-2, with 9 bases lining up with TRBD1. CDR3 length: 14 amino acids. V trimming: 4 bases; J trimming: 6 bases; junction bases outside the gene matches: 7. CDR1 and CDR2 from the germline V gene are SGHRS and YFSETQ. The CDR3 loop is CASSAGTGKHGYTF. The CDR3 region has the DNA TGCGCCAGCAGCGCCGGGACAGGGAAACATGGCTACACCTTC.

The chain carries TRBV29-1 and TRBJ1-4; TRBD1 agrees at 8 bases. The germline V gene encodes CDR1 SQVTM and CDR2 ANQGSEA. Germline trimming cut 7 bases from V and 5 bases from J; bases unmatched to any gene: 9. The length of the CDR3 is 14 residues. CDR3 DNA: TGCAGCGCCCTGCCCCCAGGGGGCAATGAAAAACTGTTTTTT. Translated: CSALPPGGNEKLFF. The full variable domain, rest sourced from reference TRBV29-1 and TRBJ1-4, is SAVISQKPSRDICQRGTSLTIQCQVDSQVTMMFWYRQQPGQSLTLIATANQGSEATYESGFVIDKFPISRPNLTFSTLTVSNMSPEDSSIYLCSALPPGGNEKLFFGSGTQLSVL.

This clone was observed a single time. The chain couples TRBV5-4 to TRBJ2-7; 7 bases agree with TRBD2. Germline values: CDR1 SGHNT, CDR2 YYREEE (reference sequence). This CDR3 region has 15 residues. The V and J ends lost 4 bases and 1 base, in that order; junction bases with no gene match: 8. The CDR3 coding sequence is TGTGCCAGCAGCAAAGAGTGGGGGGGTTCCTACGAGCAGTACTTC. It codes for CASSKEWGGSYEQYF. The full variable domain, its missing parts supplied by reference TRBV5-4 and TRBJ2-7, is ETGVTQSPTHLIKTRGQQVTLRCSSQSGHNTVSWYQQALGQGPQFIFQYYREEENGRGNFPPRFSGLQFPNYSSELNVNALELDDSALYLCASSKEWGGSYEQYFGPGTRLTVT.

The chain is built from TRBV5-5 and TRBJ2-1, with D possibly TRBD2 on 6 matching bases. Germline-derived CDR1 and CDR2 are SGHKS and YYEKEE (reference sequence). The germline V and J ends were trimmed by 0 bases and 3 bases, with 13 bases remaining between them. This CDR3 is 16 amino acids long. The CDR3 reads CASSLDGGTYYNEQFF. The CDR3, as DNA: TGTGCCAGCAGCTTGGACGGCGGGACCTACTACAATGAGCAGTTCTTC.

A word on this clone: Germline is not matched at one junction end, which may reflect a read error. The J gene is TRBJ2-2, the V gene TRBV5-4, with D perhaps matching TRBD2 (5 bases). CDR3 length: 16 amino acids. Germline CDR1 and CDR2: SGHNT and YYREEE (reference sequence). The CDR3 spells CASSLGGSEATRELFF. In DNA, the CDR3 is TGTGCCAGCAGCTTGGGCGGGTCAGAGGCCACCAGGGAGCTGTTTTTT.